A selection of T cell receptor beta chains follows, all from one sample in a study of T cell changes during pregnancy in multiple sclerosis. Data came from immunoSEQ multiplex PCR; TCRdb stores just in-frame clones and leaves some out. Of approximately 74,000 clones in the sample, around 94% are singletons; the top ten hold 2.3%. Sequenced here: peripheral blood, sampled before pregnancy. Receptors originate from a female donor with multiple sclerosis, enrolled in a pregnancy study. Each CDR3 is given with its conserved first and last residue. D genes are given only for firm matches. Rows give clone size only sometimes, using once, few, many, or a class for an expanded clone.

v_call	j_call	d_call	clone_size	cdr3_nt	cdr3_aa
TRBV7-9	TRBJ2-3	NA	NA	TGTGCCAGCAGCTTGTCAGGGATAGTAAAAGCAGATACGCAGTATTTT	CASSLSGIVKADTQYF
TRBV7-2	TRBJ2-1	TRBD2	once	TGTGCCAGCAGTCCCACGGGGGGGACAATTAACAATGAGCAGTTCTTC	CASSPTGGTINNEQFF
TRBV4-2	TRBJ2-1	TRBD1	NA	TGTGCCAGCAGCCAAGATCAGGGACAGGGCCACAATGAGCAGTTCTTC	CASSQDQGQGHNEQFF
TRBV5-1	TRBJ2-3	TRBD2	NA	TGCGCCAGCAACCTAGCGGGAGGGGCTAGCACGCAGTATTTT	CASNLAGGASTQYF
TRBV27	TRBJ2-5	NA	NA	TGTGCCAGCGGGTCCGGGAGCATGAAGACCCAGTACTTC	CASGSGSMKTQYF
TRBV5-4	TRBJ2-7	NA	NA	TGTGCCAGCAGCATACAGCGGGAGCAGTACTTC	CASSIQREQYF
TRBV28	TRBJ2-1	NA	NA	TGTGCCAGCAGGGGGGGGGACAGGACCTACAATGAGCAGTTCTTC	CASRGGDRTYNEQFF
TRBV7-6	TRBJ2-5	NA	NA	TGTGCCAGCAGCTTATCTTCTAGCCAAGAGACCCAGTACTTC	CASSLSSSQETQYF
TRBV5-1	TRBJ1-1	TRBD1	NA	TGCGCCAGCAGCTTGGCCGGGGACAGGAACACTGAAGCTTTCTTT	CASSLAGDRNTEAFF
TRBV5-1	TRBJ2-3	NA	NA	TGCGCCAGCAGCCAAACAGGGTCCCCTCCAACTAGCACAGATACGCAGTATTTT	CASSQTGSPPTSTDTQYF
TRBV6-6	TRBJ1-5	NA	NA	TGTGCCAGCACCCCAGTAACCCCGAATCAGCCCCAGCATTTT	CASTPVTPNQPQHF
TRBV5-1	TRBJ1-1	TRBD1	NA	TGCGCCAGCAGCTTGGTCCCCACGCCCCGCGGACAGGGTTTGGACACTGAAGCTTTCTTT	CASSLVPTPRGQGLDTEAFF
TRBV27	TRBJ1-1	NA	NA	TGTGCCAGCAGTTTTCAAACAGGGAACACTGAAGCTTTCTTT	CASSFQTGNTEAFF
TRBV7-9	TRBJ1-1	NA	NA	TGTGCCAGCAGCTTAGTATCTTCAGGGTACTTT	CASSLVSSGYF
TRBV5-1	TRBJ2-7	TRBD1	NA	TGCGCCAGCAGCTTGAGCGGGACAGGGTCCTACGAGCAGTACTTC	CASSLSGTGSYEQYF
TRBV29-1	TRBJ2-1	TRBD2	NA	TGCAGCGTTGAAATACTGGCGGGAGGGCCTAGGGCCTACAATGAGCAGTTCTTC	CSVEILAGGPRAYNEQFF
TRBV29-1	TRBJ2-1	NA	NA	TGCAGCGTTGAAGACTACAGGGAATACAATGAGCAGTTCTTC	CSVEDYREYNEQFF
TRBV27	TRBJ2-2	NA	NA	TGTGCCAGCAGTTTATCTACAGGGTGGGGGACCGGGGAGCTGTTTTTT	CASSLSTGWGTGELFF
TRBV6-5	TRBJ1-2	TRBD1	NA	TGTGCCAGCAGATCCGGGACAGGGTATGGCTACACCTTC	CASRSGTGYGYTF
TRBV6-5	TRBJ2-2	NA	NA	TGTGCCAGCAGCACATCCGTGTACACCGGGGAGCTGTTTTTT	CASSTSVYTGELFF
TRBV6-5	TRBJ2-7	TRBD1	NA	TGTGCCAGCAGCCAGACAGGGCAAGAGCAGTACTTC	CASSQTGQEQYF
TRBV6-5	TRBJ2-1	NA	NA	TGTGCCAGCAGTTTGGGCAGCCCCTCCTACAATGAGCAGTTCTTC	CASSLGSPSYNEQFF
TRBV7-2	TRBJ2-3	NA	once	TGTGCCAGCAGCCTGGGGGGGCCAGATACGCAGTATTTT	CASSLGGPDTQYF
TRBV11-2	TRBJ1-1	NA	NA	TGTGCCAGCAGCTTAGGACAGACAGTGAACACTGAAGCTTTCTTT	CASSLGQTVNTEAFF
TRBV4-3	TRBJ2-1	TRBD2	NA	TGCGCCAGCAGTCGTAAACTAGGACTAGCGAATAGGGATGAGCAGTTCTTC	CASSRKLGLANRDEQFF
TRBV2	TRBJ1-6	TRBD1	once	TGTGCCAGCAGTTCGGACAGGGTAAATTCACCCCTCCACTTT	CASSSDRVNSPLHF
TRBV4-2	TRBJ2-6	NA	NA	TGTGCCAGCAGCCCACTCATAGGACAGGGGGCCAACGTCCTGACTTTC	CASSPLIGQGANVLTF
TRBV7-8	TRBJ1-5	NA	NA	TGTGCCAGCAGCCCGACACAATTTAGCAATCAGCCCCAGCATTTT	CASSPTQFSNQPQHF
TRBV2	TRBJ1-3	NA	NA	TGTGCCAGCAAGCGAAGGGGTACTGGAAACACCATATATTTT	CASKRRGTGNTIYF
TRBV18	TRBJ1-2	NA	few	TGTGCCAGCTCCCCCGACATACTCTACACCTTC	CASSPDILYTF
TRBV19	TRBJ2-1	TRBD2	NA	TGTGCCAGTAGTATGAGACTAGCGGGAGGCAATGAGCAGTTCTTC	CASSMRLAGGNEQFF
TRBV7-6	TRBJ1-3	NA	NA	TGTGCCAGCAGCTTAGCTGGGGGGTCTGGAAACACCATATATTTT	CASSLAGGSGNTIYF
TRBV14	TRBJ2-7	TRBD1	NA	TGTGCCAGCAGCCACTCCGGGACAGTTTCCTACGAGCAGTACTTC	CASSHSGTVSYEQYF
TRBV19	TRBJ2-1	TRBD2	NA	TGTGCCAGTAGTAGGACGGGACTAGCGGGATCAGTAAGCTCCTACAATGAGCAGTTCTTC	CASSRTGLAGSVSSYNEQFF
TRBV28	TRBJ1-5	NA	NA	TGTGCCAGCAGTCTAATGGCAGGGCAAAATCAGCCCCAGCATTTT	CASSLMAGQNQPQHF
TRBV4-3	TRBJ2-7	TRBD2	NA	TGCGCCAGCAGCCAAGACCATAGCGGGAGCTCCTACGAGCAGTACTTC	CASSQDHSGSSYEQYF
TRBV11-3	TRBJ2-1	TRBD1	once	TGTGCCAGCAGCTTAGCCCCCGGGACAGGTAACAATGAGCAGTTCTTC	CASSLAPGTGNNEQFF
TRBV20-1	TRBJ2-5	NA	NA	TGCAGTGTAATTCAAGAGACCCAGTACTTC	CSVIQETQYF
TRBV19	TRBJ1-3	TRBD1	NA	TGTGCCAGTAGGGTAGGGGGCGGACCTGGAAACACCATATATTTT	CASRVGGGPGNTIYF
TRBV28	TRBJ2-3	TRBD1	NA	TGTGCCAGCAGTTTTGGACAGGGAAGGACAGATACGCAGTATTTT	CASSFGQGRTDTQYF
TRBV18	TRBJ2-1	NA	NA	TGTGCCAGCTCACCTAGCCTAATCACCTACAATGAGCAGTTCTTC	CASSPSLITYNEQFF
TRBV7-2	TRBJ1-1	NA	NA	TGTGCCAGCAGCTTAGAAGGGGACTATGAAGCTTTCTTT	CASSLEGDYEAFF
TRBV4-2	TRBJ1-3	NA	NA	TGTGCCAGCAGCCAAGTGGCGGGTATTGATCCTGGAAACACCATATATTTT	CASSQVAGIDPGNTIYF